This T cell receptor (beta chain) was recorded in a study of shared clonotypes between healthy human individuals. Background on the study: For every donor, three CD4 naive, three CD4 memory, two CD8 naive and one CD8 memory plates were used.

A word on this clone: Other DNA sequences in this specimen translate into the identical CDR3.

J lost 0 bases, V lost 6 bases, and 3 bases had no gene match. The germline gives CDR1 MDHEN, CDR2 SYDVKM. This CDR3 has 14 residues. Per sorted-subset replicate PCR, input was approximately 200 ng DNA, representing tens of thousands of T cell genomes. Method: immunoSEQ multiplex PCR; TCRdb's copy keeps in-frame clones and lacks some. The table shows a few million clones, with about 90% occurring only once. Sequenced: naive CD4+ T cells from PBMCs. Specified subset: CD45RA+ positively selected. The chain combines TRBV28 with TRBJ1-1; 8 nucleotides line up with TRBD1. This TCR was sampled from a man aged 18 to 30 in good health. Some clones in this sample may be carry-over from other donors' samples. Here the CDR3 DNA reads TGTGCCAGCAGACAGGGGGGGATGAACACTGAAGCTTTCTTT. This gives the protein CASRQGGMNTEAFF. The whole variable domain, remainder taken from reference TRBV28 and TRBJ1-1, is DVKVTQSSRYLVKRTGEKVFLECVQDMDHENMFWYRQDPGLGLRLIYFSYDVKMKEKGDIPEGYSVSREKKERFSLILESASTNQTSMYLCASRQGGMNTEAFFGQGTRLTVV.